The clone carrying this T cell receptor (beta chain) has just a few counts. TCRdb independently ran MiXCR on the 5' RACE reads; one entry per CDR3 protein. The table has 400,000 to 500,000 distinct CDR3 sequences, more than 13% seen once. This sample stems from a study of identical twins. This CDR3 comprises 15 residues. In germline, CDR1 is KGHDR, CDR2 SFDVKD. J lost 4 bases, V lost 9 bases, and 9 bases had no gene match. This sample also belongs to another study, concerning yellow fever vaccine responses in identical twins.

The sequence derives from a woman under 30 in good health. The sequencing sample was made of CD4+ T cells sorted from blood. The gene calls are TRBV24-1 and TRBJ2-2; TRBD2 matches 8 bases. The CDR3 region has the DNA TGTGCCACCGGACTTTCGGGGGGGATCACCGGGGAGCTGTTTTTT. Translation gives CATGLSGGITGELFF.